This entry describes one T cell receptor (beta chain). Its antigen specificity is not known. No base qualities exist here, and no much larger clone lies one base off it. The data were obtained in a study of patients and donors after allogeneic stem cell transplantation (TCRdb year 2020). The germline V gene encodes CDR1 SGHRS and CDR2 YFSETQ. Trimming at the junction amounts to 0 bases on V and 5 bases on J, and the germline ends lie 13 bases apart. The CDR3 measures 15 amino acids from cysteine to phenylalanine. Left in the record is the CDR3 DNA by itself, 45 bases read in frame from the first base. The library was generated by RT-PCR. Sequenced using a NextSeq 550. The public sequencing data were trimmed at Q25 with fastp and processed into clonotypes with MiXCR by TCRdb, which kept only in-frame beta chains. For every CDR3 protein sequence, its rows merge into one entry that carries the most common genes and DNA. This sample gives some 880,000 distinct CDR3 sequences in total; approximately 18% of them show up just once. Together, the top ten hold 6% of the sample.

The rearrangement joined TRBV5-1 to TRBJ2-3; the D gene is perhaps TRBD2, on 5 matching bases. Input material: blood, either unsorted or a sorted T cell fraction (not recorded which). This TCR derives from a human donor who was either an allogeneic HSCT recipient or a stem cell or donor lymphocyte infusion donor (not recorded which). It is not recorded whose cells these are; they may come from a transplant donor. The DNA is TGCGCCAGCAGCTTGGAGTACGGGGTAGAAGATACGCAGTATTTT. It translates as CASSLEYGVEDTQYF. With the rest looked up from the reference TRBV5-1 and TRBJ2-3 genes rather than sequenced, the full variable domain is KAGVTQTPRYLIKTRGQQVTLSCSPISGHRSVSWYQQTPGQGLQFLFEYFSETQRNKGNFPGRFSGRQFSNSRSEMNVSTLELGDSALYLCASSLEYGVEDTQYFGPGTRLTVL.